This record looks at one T cell receptor beta chain sequence and its context. The antigen it binds to is not known. It has no much larger one-base neighbor in the sample; base qualities were not kept. These data come from a study of blood T cell repertoires in COVID-19 (dated by TCRdb to 2020 to 2022). The study in broad terms: Samples covering the acute and convalescent phases of COVID-19 were provided by collaborators in the United States, Italy and Spain. The samples were drawn from the first 160 participants of the ongoing ImmuneRACE study and from roughly 1,300 subjects provided by 6 global collaborators. Where available, HLA class I and class II types were obtained from metadata supplied by the sample provider rather than from assay-based typing. The prospective study material was composed of cDNA or gDNA derived from T cells, B-cell-depleted T cells, or PBMCs. The dataset comprised deeply sampled blood TCRbeta repertoires from subjects exposed to, actively infected with, or recovered from COVID-19. The repertoires were made available in a free public database intended to serve as a resource for research on the immune response to SARS-CoV-2. Sample metadata almost always included a de-identified subject ID, COVID-19 status, age in years and sex.

Reading the germline V gene gives CDR1 SGHDT and CDR2 YYEEEE. The cysteine opens and the phenylalanine closes a CDR3 of 14 amino acids. The entry retains the CDR3 DNA only, 42 bases that are in frame from base 1. Trimmed from V: 3 bases; trimmed from J: 6 bases; junction bases lacking a gene match: 8. The paper as a whole reports these results and caveats: The quantity of clinical and demographic metadata differed by source and by participant and was supplied without curation.

The immunoSEQ Assay, a bias-controlled multiplex PCR, was used to amplify TCRbeta CDR3 regions from genomic DNA. Per the original workflow: The number of nucleated cells in each sample was estimated from the amplification of reference gene primers within the assay. To quantify the absolute abundance of each unique TCRbeta CDR3 rearrangement, sequence reads were collapsed and filtered. For each sample, productive Simpson clonality was calculated as the square root of Simpson's diversity index over productive rearrangements. Held by TCRdb, this immuneACCESS table contains in-frame sequences only and omits some clones. Under half of the omission traces to an unresolved V gene where checked; the cause of the rest is unknown. That table is the source of V, J and clone size, and D and trimming were worked out from the DNA. Across this sample there are about 350,000 clones, with about 87% seen only once. The ten largest clonotypes hold roughly 6.3% of the sample.

One collaborating source in Seattle enrolled patients while the patients were actively infected and followed the patients over time throughout the course of disease. Collaborating institutions collected whole blood in K2EDTA tubes following their own protocols. For TCRbeta analysis, collaborator samples were shipped as frozen whole blood, as isolated PBMCs, or as DNA extracted from either sample type. Sequencing was performed on peripheral blood. This receptor was taken from a woman between 45 and 60 years old with COVID-19, enrolled during active disease. Recombination connected TRBV5-6 to TRBJ2-5; the junction holds 7 bases that match TRBD1. CDR3 region: CASSSRHRGKTQYF. The sequenced DNA is TGTGCCAGCAGCTCGAGACACAGGGGAAAGACCCAGTACTTC.